This T cell receptor beta chain stems from a study of T cell responses to AZD1222 COVID-19 vaccine listed by TCRdb under 2021. With regard to the full study: AZD1222 recipients given second doses at about 4 weeks or at about 12 weeks were pooled, since spike-specific TCR depth and breadth were not found to differ between the two schedules. TCR sequencing covered 233 trial participants: 207 given two doses of AZD1222 and 26 given two doses of MenACWY control vaccine. Trial participants were enrolled by age into subgroups of 18-55, 56-69 and 70-plus years, and around 150, 28 and 57 TCR-sequenced participants, respectively, were included in these subgroups.

As concerns this clone: Its recognized antigen is unknown. Per-base quality was not reported, and no clone a single base away is much larger than it.

The CDR3 regions of human TCRbeta chains were analyzed by immunosequencing. The authors processed their data as follows. Repertoire TCRs were matched against a reference library of SARS-CoV-2-specific TCRs generated with the MIRA antigen-specificity platform. Breadth meant the fraction of unique TCRs that were SARS-CoV-2-associated, whereas depth meant the fraction of total T cells that were SARS-CoV-2-associated. Using the MIRA data, each spike-specific TCR was mapped to the spike region that the TCR reacts to and placed in a CD4 or CD8 class. Log10-transformed breadth and depth values were compared by one-way ANOVA with Sidak's multiple comparisons tests. TCRdb carries this immuneACCESS record with in-frame sequences only. Its versions omit some clonotypes, under half of them owing to an unresolved V gene in the studies checked, with the rest unexplained. V and J calls and clone size follow that table, whereas D and trimming were derived from the DNA. Across this sample there are under 150,000 clones, with 90% seen only once. Of the sample, 3.4% falls within the top ten clones.

What the authors observed across the whole study: The 56-69-year group was small, and its depth increase did not reach significance, likely because of low power. Participants were mostly white British and included more females than males, and it was suggested by the authors that clonal diversity may have been underestimated. The vaccine-associated CD4 TCRs covered the entire spike protein, and the dominant responses fell in regions 160-218 and 743-854. Spike-specific TCR breadth and depth rose significantly after two AZD1222 doses compared with day 0 and with MenACWY recipients. Only 5 to 7 AZD1222 recipients were SARS-CoV-2 seropositive at baseline, limiting conclusions about previously exposed vaccinees. Reportedly, close to half of the unique spike-specific TCRs recognized epitopes lying outside the regions that are mutated in the B.1.351 and B.1.1.7 variants. No day 14 peak-response samples were available, so repertoires were characterized only after the peak T cell response.

As encoded in the germline V gene, CDR1 is MGHDK while CDR2 is SYGVNS. The CDR3 runs 13 amino acids, cysteine and phenylalanine included. Here the CDR3 DNA is all that survives: 39 bases in frame from base 1. V loses 2 bases of germline sequence and J loses 3 bases, and the interval between the two ends is 7 bases. The time point label corresponds to: baseline before first vaccination. The vaccinee samples were drawn from two UK trials, COV001 and COV002, one of which was a single-blind randomized controlled phase 2/3 trial testing AZD1222 (ChAdOx1 nCoV-19) in healthy adults. Trial participant PBMC samples were collected at day 0 and day 28 after the second dose for TCRbeta chain sequencing.

The origin of this receptor is an adult in good health. The sequence is built from TRBV25-1 and TRBJ1-2; too little of a D gene remains to name it. The sample consisted of peripheral blood, taken on day 0 of AZD1222 vaccination. The bases read TGTGCCAGCAGTGAACACCTAGACTATGGCTACACCTTC. Its translation is CASSEHLDYGYTF.